This is a list of T cell receptor beta chains from one sample in a study of T cell responses to AZD1222 COVID-19 vaccine. TCRdb keeps only in-frame clones here, not all; method: immunoSEQ multiplex PCR. The sample yields 130,000 to 150,000 clones, 75% to 95% seen once. The source material was peripheral blood, sampled on day 0 of AZD1222 vaccination. The receptors stem from an adult in good health. Both conserved end residues are part of each CDR3. D genes are given only for firm matches. Clone size is stated in some rows and not others, as once, few, many or a class when expanded.

j_call | clone_size | d_call | v_call | cdr3_nt | cdr3_aa
TRBJ2-5 | NA | NA | TRBV7-2 | TGTGCCAGCAGCTTAACTGGGAGACGAACTCATTCTCAAGAGACCCAGTACTTC | CASSLTGRRTHSQETQYF
TRBJ2-1 | NA | NA | TRBV5-1 | TGCGCCAGCAGCTTGGTGGGCTGGACCCTTGAGAATGAGCAGTTCTTC | CASSLVGWTLENEQFF
TRBJ2-3 | NA | NA | TRBV4-1 | TGCGCCAGCAGCCTACGCCCCAAGACTCATAGAGTCACAGATACGCAGTATTTT | CASSLRPKTHRVTDTQYF
TRBJ2-1 | NA | NA | TRBV7-8 | TGTGCCAGCATCCCTACGACTAGGGGGCGAGCTGAGCAGTTCTTC | CASIPTTRGRAEQFF
TRBJ2-3 | NA | TRBD1 | TRBV5-1 | TGCGCCAGCAGCTTGGAGGACAGGAACACAGATACGCAGTATTTT | CASSLEDRNTDTQYF
TRBJ1-2 | NA | TRBD1 | TRBV6-2/TRBV6-3 | TGTGCCAGCAGTTACTTCCCAGGGGGCGCCCTCTATGGCTACACCTTC | CASSYFPGGALYGYTF
TRBJ2-1 | NA | NA | TRBV5-4 | TGTGCCAGCAGCTTGCCCACCGGGCTTTACAATGAGCAGTTCTTC | CASSLPTGLYNEQFF
TRBJ1-2 | NA | NA | TRBV6-5 | TGTGCCAGCAGTTACTCGGGACACGTCTATGGCTACACCTTC | CASSYSGHVYGYTF
TRBJ2-7 | once | NA | TRBV19 | TGTGCCAGTAGTACAGGGGGGACAGCCTACGAGCAGTACTTC | CASSTGGTAYEQYF
TRBJ2-5 | NA | TRBD1 | TRBV18 | TGTGCCAGCTCACCAATCTTACCAGGACAGGGCTTCCAAGAGACCCAGTACTTC | CASSPILPGQGFQETQYF
TRBJ2-5 | NA | NA | TRBV6-4 | TGTGCCAGCAGTGAAGGAGGGGGCCAAGAGACCCAGTACTTC | CASSEGGGQETQYF